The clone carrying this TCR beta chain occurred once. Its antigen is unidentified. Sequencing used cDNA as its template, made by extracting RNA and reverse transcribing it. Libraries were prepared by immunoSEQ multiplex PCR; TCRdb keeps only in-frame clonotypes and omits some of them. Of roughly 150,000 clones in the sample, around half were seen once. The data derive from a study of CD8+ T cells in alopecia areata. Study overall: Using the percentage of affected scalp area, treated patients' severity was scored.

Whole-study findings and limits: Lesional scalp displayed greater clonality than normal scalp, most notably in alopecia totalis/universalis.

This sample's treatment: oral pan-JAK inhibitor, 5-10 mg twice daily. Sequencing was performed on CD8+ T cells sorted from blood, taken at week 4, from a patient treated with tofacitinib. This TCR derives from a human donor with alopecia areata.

As DNA, the CDR3 is TGCAGCGTCCCCAAGTACGGTACAGGGGGAGATGGCTACACCTTC. Its translation: CSVPKYGTGGDGYTF. The V gene is TRBV29-1, the J gene TRBJ1-2, with 8 positions matching TRBD1. Germline CDR1 is SQVTM and CDR2 is ANQGSEA. The trim removed 6 bases at V and 6 bases at J, leaving 15 bases unmatched. The CDR3 runs to 15 residues.